The next 12 T cell receptor beta chains were all read from a single sample in a study of blood T cell repertoires in COVID-19. Generated by immunoSEQ multiplex PCR, the TCRdb table keeps only in-frame clones and is missing some. The profile shows about 250,000 clones, about 91% of them singletons. Sample: peripheral blood. The receptors were gathered from a woman aged 40 to 49 who had recovered from COVID-19.

This clone was observed once. The chain uses TRBV12-5 and TRBJ1-6; TRBD1 agrees at 7 bases. CDR3 size: 18 residues. V lost 2 bases, J lost 8 bases, and 15 bases stayed unmatched. Per germline, CDR1 LGHNT and CDR2 FRNRAP. The CDR3 protein is CASGLFRDSLRTDSPLHF. Here the CDR3 DNA reads TGTGCTAGTGGTTTGTTCCGGGACAGCCTTAGAACCGATTCACCCCTCCACTTT.

This clone appeared a single time. The CDR3 region has the DNA TGTGCCAGCAGCCTTCGGACAGGTTTGCCCTACGAGCAGTACTTC. Protein: CASSLRTGLPYEQYF. V gene TRBV7-3 combines with J gene TRBJ2-7; TRBD1 matches 7 bases. V dropped 5 bases and J dropped 2; count of bases not matched to a gene: 9. CDR1 and CDR2 (germline): SGHTA, FQGTGA. This CDR3 is 15 amino acids long.

Worth noting for this clone: At one boundary the junction diverges from the germline segment, which might be a read error. The genes are TRBV12-3 or TRBV12-4 and TRBJ2-2; TRBD1 is a possible D gene (7 bases). The CDR3 runs 13 residues. In nucleotides, the CDR3 is TGTGCCAGCAACCTGAGGGGGCCAGGGGGACTGATTTTT. It encodes CASNLRGPGGLIF.

V is TRBV3-1 (or the pseudogene TRBV3-2) and J is TRBJ1-1; possibly TRBD1 for D (6 bases). This CDR3 has 15 amino acids. Trimming removed 0 bases at V and 5 bases at J, with 13 bases between. Germline V lookup: CDR1 LGHDT, CDR2 YNNKEL (reference sequence). The CDR3 coding sequence is TGTGCCAGCAGCCAAGAACAGGGTTCCGGGACTGAAGCTTTCTTT. This encodes CASSQEQGSGTEAFF.

The chain recombines TRBV19 with TRBJ1-1; TRBD1 matches at 7 bases. Trimming at V came to 5 bases and at J to 1 base, leaving 4 bases not matched to a gene. This CDR3 is built from 14 residues. In germline, CDR1 is LNHDA, CDR2 SQIVND (reference sequence). CDR3 sequence reads: CASSLGQSNTEAFF. In DNA, the CDR3 is TGTGCCAGTAGTTTGGGACAGTCGAACACTGAAGCTTTCTTT.

CDR3 amino acids: CASSPLAGGPADTQYF. DNA for the CDR3: TGTGCCAGCAGCCCCCTAGCGGGGGGGCCGGCAGATACGCAGTATTTT. This chain uses TRBV9 with TRBJ2-3; TRBD2 matches 12 bases. CDR1 is SGDLS and CDR2 is YYNGEE in the germline V gene. The V segment lost 4 bases and the J segment 4 bases; nucleotides outside the gene matches: 7. The CDR3 is 16 residues long.

The rearrangement joins TRBV5-6 to TRBJ2-1; D is possibly TRBD2 (5 bases). The CDR3 totals 14 residues. Trimming took off 3 bases at V and 9 bases at J, with 16 bases between the two ends. The germline V gene has CDR1 SGHDT and CDR2 YYEEEE. The CDR3 reads CASSWGVTIGEQFF. The CDR3 region has the DNA TGTGCCAGCAGCTGGGGAGTTACGATCGGTGAGCAGTTCTTC. The variable domain in full, completed from reference TRBV5-6 and TRBJ2-1, reads DAGVTQSPTHLIKTRGQQVTLRCSPKSGHDTVSWYQQALGQGPQFIFQYYEEEERQRGNFPDRFSGHQFPNYSSELNVNALLLGDSALYLCASSWGVTIGEQFFGPGTRLTVL.

The chain is built from TRBV28 and TRBJ1-5, with D hard to call. Trimming took 3 bases from V and 4 from J, leaving 19 bases between them. The CDR3 is made up of 17 amino acids. Germline-derived CDR1 and CDR2 are MDHEN and SYDVKM. The CDR3 coding sequence is TGTGCCAGCAGTTTCCATCTGATCTCAGGTTTGAATCAGCCCCAGCATTTT. This codes for CASSFHLISGLNQPQHF. Variable domain in full (rest from reference TRBV28 and TRBJ1-5): DVKVTQSSRYLVKRTGEKVFLECVQDMDHENMFWYRQDPGLGLRLIYFSYDVKMKEKGDIPEGYSVSREKKERFSLILESASTNQTSMYLCASSFHLISGLNQPQHFGDGTRLSIL.

V usage is TRBV5-1 and J usage is TRBJ2-7; weak D call: TRBD1 (6 bases). V was cut by 1 base and J by 0 bases, with 11 bases left in between. Germline-derived CDR1 and CDR2 are SGHRS and YFSETQ. The CDR3 length is 15 residues. CDR3 DNA sequence: TGCGCCAGCAGCTTGCGAGGGACAAACTCCTACGAGCAGTACTTC. Translating gives CASSLRGTNSYEQYF.

The chain couples TRBV28 to TRBJ1-4, with D tentatively TRBD1 (6 bases). V was pared by 3 bases and J by 7 bases, with 12 bases between. Germline assignment: CDR1 MDHEN and CDR2 SYDVKM. This CDR3 is built from 14 residues. The CDR3 sequence is CASSFSGTSEKLFF. CDR3 sequence (DNA): TGTGCCAGCAGTTTTTCCGGGACATCTGAAAAACTGTTTTTT.

The rearrangement joins TRBV2 to TRBJ2-3; weak D call: TRBD2 (5 bases). V lost 3 bases and J lost 4, with 14 bases in between. The CDR3 has 15 residues. Germline loops: CDR1 SNHLY, CDR2 FYNNEI. The CDR3 nucleotides read TGTGCCAGCAGTGACCGACTAATAGGTTCAGATACGCAGTATTTT. This translates into CASSDRLIGSDTQYF.

The rearrangement joins TRBV6-1 to TRBJ1-2; unclear D gene. V shed 2 bases and J shed 8 bases, with 12 bases lying between them. The CDR3 is 13 residues long. Germline CDR1 MNHNS, CDR2 SASEGT. The CDR3: CASSEWAGMGYTF. CDR3 nucleotides: TGTGCCAGCAGTGAATGGGCGGGGATGGGCTACACCTTC.